These 2 T cell receptor beta chains came from one sample sequenced in a study of T cell responses to AZD1222 COVID-19 vaccine. The table came from immunoSEQ multiplex PCR; TCRdb's copy has only in-frame clones and leaves some out. This table holds about 130,000 clones, about 91% found once. The source was peripheral blood, collected 28 days after the second AZD1222 dose. These receptors were taken from an adult who received the AZD1222 COVID-19 vaccine.

The chain uses TRBV7-9 and TRBJ2-2, with no clear D. Germline assignment: CDR1 SEHNR and CDR2 FQNEAQ (reference sequence). The CDR3 loop spans 17 amino acids. The V gene lost 1 base and the J gene lost 1 base, with 13 bases spanning the gap. This CDR3 is CASSLGVEWRNTGELFF. The CDR3 DNA reads as TGTGCCAGCAGCTTAGGGGTTGAATGGCGGAACACCGGGGAGCTGTTTTTT.

This sequence joins TRBV9 and TRBJ1-4, with 7 bases matching TRBD1. The V and J ends lost 2 bases and 3 bases, in that order; junction bases with no gene match: 7. Germline V gene lookup returns CDR1 SGDLS and CDR2 YYNGEE. There are 16 residues in the CDR3. The CDR3 DNA reads as TGTGCCAGCAGCGTGAGCCTCGGGACAGCTAATGAAAAACTGTTTTTT. This sequence encodes CASSVSLGTANEKLFF. The full variable domain, rest sourced from reference TRBV9 and TRBJ1-4, is DSGVTQTPKHLITATGQRVTLRCSPRSGDLSVYWYQQSLDQGLQFLIQYYNGEERAKGNILERFSAQQFPDLHSELNLSSLELGDSALYFCASSVSLGTANEKLFFGSGTQLSVL.